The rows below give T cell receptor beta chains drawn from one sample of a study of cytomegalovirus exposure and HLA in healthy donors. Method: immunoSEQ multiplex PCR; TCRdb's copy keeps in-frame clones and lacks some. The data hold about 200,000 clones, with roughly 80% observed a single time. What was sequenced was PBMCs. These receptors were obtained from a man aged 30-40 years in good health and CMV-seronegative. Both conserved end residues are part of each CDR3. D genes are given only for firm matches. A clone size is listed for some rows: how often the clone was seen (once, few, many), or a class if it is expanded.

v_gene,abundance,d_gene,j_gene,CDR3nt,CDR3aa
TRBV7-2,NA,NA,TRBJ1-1,TGTGCCAGCAGCTTGAGAGCGAACACTGAAGCTTTCTTT,CASSLRANTEAFF
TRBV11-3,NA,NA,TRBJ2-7,TGTGCCAGCAGCCCAGGGACATCAGGCGAGCAGTACTTC,CASSPGTSGEQYF
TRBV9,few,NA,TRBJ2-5,TGTGCCAGCAGCCACGACAAGAGAAGCCAAGAGACCCAGTACTTC,CASSHDKRSQETQYF
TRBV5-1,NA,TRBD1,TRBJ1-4,TGCGCCAGCAGCACCTACAGGGGCGCGGAAAAACTGTTTTTT,CASSTYRGAEKLFF
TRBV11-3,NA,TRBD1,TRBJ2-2,TGTGCCAGCAGGGGGGGACAGGGCAACACCGGGGAGCTGTTTTTT,CASRGGQGNTGELFF
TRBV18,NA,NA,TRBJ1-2,TGTGCCAGCTCACCGGCCGGGGGGCTTCTATATGGCTACACCTTC,CASSPAGGLLYGYTF
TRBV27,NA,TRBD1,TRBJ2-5,TGTGCCAGCAGTTTCACAGGGGTTGGGGGAGAGACCCAGTACTTC,CASSFTGVGGETQYF
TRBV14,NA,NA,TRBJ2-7,TGTGCCAGCAGCCAAGATTTTCAGGACGAGCAGTACTTC,CASSQDFQDEQYF
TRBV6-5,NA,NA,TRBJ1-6,TGTGCCAGCAGTTACCTAATGGAGCCCGCAGGGTCACCCCTCCACTTT,CASSYLMEPAGSPLHF
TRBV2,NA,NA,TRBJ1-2,TGTGCCAGCAGTGAGAGGGATCAAGGTGGCTATGGCTACACCTTC,CASSERDQGGYGYTF
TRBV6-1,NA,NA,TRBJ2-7,TGTGCCAGCAGATCGCCCCCTCAGGGCGAGCAGTACTTC,CASRSPPQGEQYF
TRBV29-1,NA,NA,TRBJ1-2,TGCAGCGTTGAACGCGTAGACTCTACTAACTATGGCTACACCTTC,CSVERVDSTNYGYTF
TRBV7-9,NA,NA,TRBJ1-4,TGTGCCAGCAGCTCGCGGGGGTTGGGGGGAAAACTGTTTTTT,CASSSRGLGGKLFF
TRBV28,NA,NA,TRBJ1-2,TGTGCCAGCCTCCTAACAGGTTTTGGCTACACCTTC,CASLLTGFGYTF
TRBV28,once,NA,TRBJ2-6,TGTGCCAGCAGTTTGCCAGGGGTTCCTTCTGGGGCCAACGTCCTGACTTTC,CASSLPGVPSGANVLTF
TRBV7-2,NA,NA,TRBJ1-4,TGTGCCAGCAGCTTTGGAGGGTCGGCTGGAGAAAAACTGTTTTTT,CASSFGGSAGEKLFF
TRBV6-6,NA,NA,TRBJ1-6,TGTGCCAGCAGTTACGATGGCAGGGTGCAATCACCCCTCCACTTT,CASSYDGRVQSPLHF
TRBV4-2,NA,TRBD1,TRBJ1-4,TGTGCCAGCGGCCAAGTCCGAGGACAGGGTATTGAAAAACTGTTTTTT,CASGQVRGQGIEKLFF
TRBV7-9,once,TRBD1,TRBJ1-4,TGTGCCAGCAGTTCTGGACAGGGGCTTGCAACTAATGAAAAACTGTTTTTT,CASSSGQGLATNEKLFF
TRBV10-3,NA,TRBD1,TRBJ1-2,TGTGCCATCAGCGGACAGGGGAACTATGGCTACACCTTC,CAISGQGNYGYTF
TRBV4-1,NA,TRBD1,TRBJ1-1,TGCGCCAGCAGCCACGACAGGGCGGACGCTTTCTTT,CASSHDRADAFF
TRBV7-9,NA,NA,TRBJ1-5,TGTGCCAGCAGCTTAGCGGGGAGCCAGCCCCAGCATTTT,CASSLAGSQPQHF
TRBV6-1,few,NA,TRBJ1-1,TGTGCCAGCAGTGAACCGGCAGGGCTCAAGGGTGAAGCTTTCTTT,CASSEPAGLKGEAFF
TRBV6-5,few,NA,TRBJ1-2,TGTGCCAGCAGTTCCTCGGAGGTAGATGGCTACACCTTC,CASSSSEVDGYTF
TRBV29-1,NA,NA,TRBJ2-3,TGCAGCGCCCGTGGGGGGGCAGGGGGCACAGATACGCAGTATTTT,CSARGGAGGTDTQYF
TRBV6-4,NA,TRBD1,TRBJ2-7,TGTGCCAGCAGGTCCCGGGACAGGGAGAGCTCCTACGAGCAGTACTTC,CASRSRDRESSYEQYF
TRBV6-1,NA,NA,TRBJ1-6,TGTGCCAGCACCAGGCAATATTTATCACCCCTCCACTTT,CASTRQYLSPLHF
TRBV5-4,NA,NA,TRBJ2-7,TGTGCCAGCAGCTCGAGAAAACAGGCCCCCGAGGTCGTGGAGCAGTACTTC,CASSSRKQAPEVVEQYF
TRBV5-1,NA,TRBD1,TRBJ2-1,TGCGCCAGCAGCTCTTCGGGACAGGGGGGTGGGTACAATGAGCAGTTCTTC,CASSSSGQGGGYNEQFF
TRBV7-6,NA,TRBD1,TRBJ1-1,TGTGCCAGCAGCCAAGAGACAGGGGTGGCTGAAGCTTTCTTT,CASSQETGVAEAFF
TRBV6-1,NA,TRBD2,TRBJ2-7,TGTGCCAGCACTTATGCTAGCGGGGGGAACTACGAGCAGTACTTC,CASTYASGGNYEQYF
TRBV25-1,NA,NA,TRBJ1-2,TGTGCCAGCCAGGCAAAGGCACCACCTTCAGGTGGCTACACCTTC,CASQAKAPPSGGYTF
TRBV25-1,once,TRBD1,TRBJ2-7,TGTGCCAGCAGTGACTTCGACAGGGTGGAGGAGCAGTACTTC,CASSDFDRVEEQYF
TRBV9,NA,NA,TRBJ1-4,TGTGCCAGCAGCAAGACAGGAAATAATGAAAAACTGTTTTTT,CASSKTGNNEKLFF
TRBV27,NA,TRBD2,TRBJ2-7,TGTGCCAGCAGCCCCAGGACTAGGTCAGTCTCCGAGCAGTACTTC,CASSPRTRSVSEQYF
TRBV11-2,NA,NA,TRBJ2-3,TGTGCCAGCAGCTTAGAACCAGGGGCAGATACGCAGTATTTT,CASSLEPGADTQYF
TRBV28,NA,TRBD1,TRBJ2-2,TGTGCCGGTACAGGGGGCGCAAGGGAACCCGGGGAGCTGTTTTTT,CAGTGGAREPGELFF
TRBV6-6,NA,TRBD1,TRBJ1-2,TGTGCCAGCAGGCCCAGGGACAGGGATTTTGGCTACACCTTC,CASRPRDRDFGYTF
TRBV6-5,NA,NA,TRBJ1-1,TGTGCCAGCCTATCCCCCAGGGAGGGGAACACTGAAGCTTTCTTT,CASLSPREGNTEAFF
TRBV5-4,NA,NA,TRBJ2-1,TGTGCCAGCAGCTTGGTTGGCGGGGACAATGAGCAGTTCTTC,CASSLVGGDNEQFF
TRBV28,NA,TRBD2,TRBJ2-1,TGTGCCAGCTGTTTAGCGGGGGAGTACAATGAGCAGTTCTTC,CASCLAGEYNEQFF
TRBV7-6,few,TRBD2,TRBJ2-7,TGTGCCAGCAGCTTGGGGAGGGTGAGCGAGCAGTACTTC,CASSLGRVSEQYF
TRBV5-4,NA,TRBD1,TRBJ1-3,TGTGCCAGCAGCTGGACAGGGGGGAACTCTGGAAACACCATATATTTT,CASSWTGGNSGNTIYF
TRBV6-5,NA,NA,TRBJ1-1,TGTGCCAGCAGTGGTAGGGGCCCGAACACTGAAGCTTTCTTT,CASSGRGPNTEAFF
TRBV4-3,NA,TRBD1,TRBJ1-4,TGCGCCAGCAGCCGCCGACAGGGGGCCTCTAATGAAAAACTGTTTTTT,CASSRRQGASNEKLFF
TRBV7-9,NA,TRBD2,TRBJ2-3,TGTGCCAGCAGCTTTCGAGTCGGCGGGGGGGCGCCAGATACGCAGTATTTT,CASSFRVGGGAPDTQYF
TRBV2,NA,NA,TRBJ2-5,TGTGCCAGCAGTTCTGCCAGGGTAGGAGAGACCCAGTACTTC,CASSSARVGETQYF
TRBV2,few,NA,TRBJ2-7,TGTGCCAGCAGTGTGCCCGGGGCCTACGAGCAGTACTTC,CASSVPGAYEQYF
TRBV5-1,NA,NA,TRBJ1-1,TGCGCCAGCAGCTTGGTTTTACGGGGGGCAGGCACTGAAGCTTTCTTT,CASSLVLRGAGTEAFF
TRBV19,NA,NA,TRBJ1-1,TGTGCCAGTAGTATTATTCGACAGCGGAACACTGAAGCTTTCTTT,CASSIIRQRNTEAFF
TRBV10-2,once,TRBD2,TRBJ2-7,TGCGCCAGCAGTATAGAACTAGCGGGGTACGACGAGCAGTACTTC,CASSIELAGYDEQYF
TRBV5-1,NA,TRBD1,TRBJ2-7,TGCGCCAGCAGCTTCACCCGGGACAGCCAATTCCACCGGCAGTACTTC,CASSFTRDSQFHRQYF
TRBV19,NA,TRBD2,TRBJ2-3,TGTGCCAGTACAAGCGGGGATAGCACAGATACGCAGTATTTT,CASTSGDSTDTQYF
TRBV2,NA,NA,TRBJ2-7,TGTGCCAGCAACCCCAACCAGGGGCCCACCTACGAGCAGTACTTC,CASNPNQGPTYEQYF
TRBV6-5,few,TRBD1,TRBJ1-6,TGTGCCAGCAGTAGCACGGGACAGGGCGATTCACCCCTCCACTTT,CASSSTGQGDSPLHF